This TCR beta chain was obtained from a study of T cell responses to AZD1222 COVID-19 vaccine. Clones were read by immunoSEQ multiplex PCR, and TCRdb kept only the in-frame ones, dropping some. The sample yields about 99,000 clones, over 80% seen once. The germline V and J ends were trimmed by 4 bases and 1 base, with 19 bases remaining between them. This CDR3 is built from 17 residues. Per the germline V gene, CDR1 is SNHLY and CDR2 is FYNNEI. Here the sequenced sample was peripheral blood, taken on day 0 of AZD1222 vaccination. This TCR came from an adult in good health. The rearrangement links TRBV2 to TRBJ1-2; perhaps TRBD1 as D (5 bases). In nucleotides, the CDR3 is TGTGCCAGCAGTGTCCCCAGGGATCTCTCGCTTAACTATGGCTACACCTTC. Amino acids: CASSVPRDLSLNYGYTF.